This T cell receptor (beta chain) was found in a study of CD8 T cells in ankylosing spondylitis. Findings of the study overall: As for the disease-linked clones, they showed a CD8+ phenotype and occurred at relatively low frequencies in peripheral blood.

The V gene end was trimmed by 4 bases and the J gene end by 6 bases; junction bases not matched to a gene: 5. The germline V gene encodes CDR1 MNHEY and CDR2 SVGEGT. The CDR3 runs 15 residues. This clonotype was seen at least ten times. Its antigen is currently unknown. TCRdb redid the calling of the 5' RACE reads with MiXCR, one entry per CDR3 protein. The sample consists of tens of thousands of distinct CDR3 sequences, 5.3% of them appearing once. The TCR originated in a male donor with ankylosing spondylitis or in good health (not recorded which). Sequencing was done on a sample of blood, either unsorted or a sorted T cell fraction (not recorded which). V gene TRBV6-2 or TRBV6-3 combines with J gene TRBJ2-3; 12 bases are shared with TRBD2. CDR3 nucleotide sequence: TGTGCCAGCAGTTCCCCCGGGACTAGCGGGGATACGCAGTATTTT. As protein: CASSSPGTSGDTQYF.